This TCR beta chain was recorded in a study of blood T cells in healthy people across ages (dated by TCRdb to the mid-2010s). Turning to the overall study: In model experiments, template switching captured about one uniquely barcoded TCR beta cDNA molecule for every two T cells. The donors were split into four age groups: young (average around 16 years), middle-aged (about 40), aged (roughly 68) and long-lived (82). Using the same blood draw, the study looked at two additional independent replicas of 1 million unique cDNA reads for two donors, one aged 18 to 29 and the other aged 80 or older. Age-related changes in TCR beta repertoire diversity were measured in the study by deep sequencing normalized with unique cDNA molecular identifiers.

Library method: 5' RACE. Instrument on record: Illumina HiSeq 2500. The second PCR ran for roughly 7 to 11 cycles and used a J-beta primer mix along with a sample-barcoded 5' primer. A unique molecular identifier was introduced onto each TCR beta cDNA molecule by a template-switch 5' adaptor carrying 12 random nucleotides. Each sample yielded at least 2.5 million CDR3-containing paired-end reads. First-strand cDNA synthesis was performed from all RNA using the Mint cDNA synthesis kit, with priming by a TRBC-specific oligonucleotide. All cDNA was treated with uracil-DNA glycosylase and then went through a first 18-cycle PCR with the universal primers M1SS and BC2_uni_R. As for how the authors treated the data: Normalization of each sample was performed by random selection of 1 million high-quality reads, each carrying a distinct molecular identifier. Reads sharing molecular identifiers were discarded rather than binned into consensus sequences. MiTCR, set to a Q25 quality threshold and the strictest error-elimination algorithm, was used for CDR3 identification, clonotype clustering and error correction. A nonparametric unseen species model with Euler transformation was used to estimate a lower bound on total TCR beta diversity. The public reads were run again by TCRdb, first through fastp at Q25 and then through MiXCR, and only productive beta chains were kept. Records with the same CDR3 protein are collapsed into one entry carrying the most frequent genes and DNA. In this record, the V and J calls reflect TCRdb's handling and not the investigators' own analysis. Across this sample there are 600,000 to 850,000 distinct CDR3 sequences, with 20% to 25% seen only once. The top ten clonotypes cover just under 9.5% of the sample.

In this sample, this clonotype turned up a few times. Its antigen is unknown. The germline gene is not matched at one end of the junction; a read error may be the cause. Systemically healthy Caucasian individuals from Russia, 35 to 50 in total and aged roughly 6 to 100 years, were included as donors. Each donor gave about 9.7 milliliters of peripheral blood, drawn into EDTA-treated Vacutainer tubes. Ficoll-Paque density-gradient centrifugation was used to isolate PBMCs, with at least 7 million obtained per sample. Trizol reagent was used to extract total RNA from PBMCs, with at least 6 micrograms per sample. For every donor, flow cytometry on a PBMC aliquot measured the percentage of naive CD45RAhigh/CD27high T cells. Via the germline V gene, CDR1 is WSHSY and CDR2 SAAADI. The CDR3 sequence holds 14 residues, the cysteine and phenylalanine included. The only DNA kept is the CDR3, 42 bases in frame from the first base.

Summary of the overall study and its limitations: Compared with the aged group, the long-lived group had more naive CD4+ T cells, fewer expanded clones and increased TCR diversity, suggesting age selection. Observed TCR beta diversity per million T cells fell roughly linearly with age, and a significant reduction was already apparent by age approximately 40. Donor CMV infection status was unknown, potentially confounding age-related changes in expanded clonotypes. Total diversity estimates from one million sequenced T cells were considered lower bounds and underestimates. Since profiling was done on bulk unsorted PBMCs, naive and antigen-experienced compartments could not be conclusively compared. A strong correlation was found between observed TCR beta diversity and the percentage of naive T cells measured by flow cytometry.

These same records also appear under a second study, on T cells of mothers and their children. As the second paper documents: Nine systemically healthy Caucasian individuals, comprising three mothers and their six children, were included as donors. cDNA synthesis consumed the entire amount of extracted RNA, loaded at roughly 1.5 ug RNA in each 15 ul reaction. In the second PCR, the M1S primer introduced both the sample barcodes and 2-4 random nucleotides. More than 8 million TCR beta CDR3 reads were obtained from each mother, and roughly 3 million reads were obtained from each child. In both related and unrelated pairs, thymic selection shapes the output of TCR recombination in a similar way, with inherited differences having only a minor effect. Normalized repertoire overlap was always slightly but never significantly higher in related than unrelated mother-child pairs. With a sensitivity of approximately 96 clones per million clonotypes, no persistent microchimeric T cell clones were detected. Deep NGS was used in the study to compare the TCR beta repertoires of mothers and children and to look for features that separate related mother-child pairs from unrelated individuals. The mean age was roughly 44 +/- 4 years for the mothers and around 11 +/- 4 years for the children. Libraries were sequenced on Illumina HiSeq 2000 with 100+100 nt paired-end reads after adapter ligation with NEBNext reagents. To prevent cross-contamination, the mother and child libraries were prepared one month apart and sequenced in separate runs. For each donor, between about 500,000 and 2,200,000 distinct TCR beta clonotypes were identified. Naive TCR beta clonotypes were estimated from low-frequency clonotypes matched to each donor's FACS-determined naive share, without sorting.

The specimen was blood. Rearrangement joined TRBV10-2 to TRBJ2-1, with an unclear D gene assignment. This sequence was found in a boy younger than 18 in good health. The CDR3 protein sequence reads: CASSPMVGYNEQSF. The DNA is TGCGCCAGCAGTCCAATGGTGGGGTACAATGAGCAGTCCTTC.